The next 21 T cell receptor beta chains were all read from a single sample in a study of shared clonotypes between healthy human individuals. Clones were read by immunoSEQ multiplex PCR, and TCRdb kept only the in-frame ones, dropping some. Of about 1.5 million clones listed, 95% to 99% are singletons. The sequencing sample was made of naive CD4+ T cells sorted from blood. The subset is: CD45RA+ positively selected. These receptors were obtained from a man aged 25-45 years in good health.

The chain joins TRBV29-1 to TRBJ2-7, with a weak D call TRBD1 (5 bases). Trimming removed 2 bases from V and 7 bases from J, with 15 bases in between. Germline CDR1 and CDR2: SQVTM and ANQGSEA. CDR3 length equals 13 residues. This CDR3 reads CSVEHDTGGEQYF. For the CDR3, the DNA is TGCAGCGTTGAACACGACACAGGTGGGGAGCAGTACTTC.

V and J are TRBV11-1 and TRBJ2-5; D remains unclear. The CDR3 consists of 14 residues. Germline V CDR1 and CDR2: SGHAT, FQDESV (reference sequence). The V end lost 5 bases, the J end lost 5 bases, and 15 bases lay between the germline ends. The CDR3: CASSPNGGDETQYF. Written as DNA, the CDR3 is TGTGCCAGCAGCCCCAACGGTGGTGACGAGACCCAGTACTTC.

The rearrangement uses TRBV7-2 and TRBJ1-1; 7 bases are shared with TRBD1. V shed 5 bases, J shed 1 base, and the junction held 7 bases outside the gene matches. This CDR3 region has 15 residues. Per germline, CDR1 SGHTA and CDR2 FQGNSA. CDR3 sequence reads: CASSPQGQPNTEAFF. CDR3 bases: TGTGCCAGCAGCCCCCAGGGACAGCCGAACACTGAAGCTTTCTTT.

The chain employs TRBV5-1 and TRBJ2-7; no clear D gene. The CDR3 sequence is 15 residues long. Trimming stripped 4 bases from V and 3 bases from J, with 17 bases between. Germline V gene data show CDR1 as SGHRS and CDR2 as YFSETQ. CDR3 nucleotide sequence: TGCGCCAGCAGCCCACGAACTGGGGTCGGCTACGAGCAGTACTTC. The encoded protein is CASSPRTGVGYEQYF.

The rearrangement joins TRBV4-1 to TRBJ1-2; D gene unclear. The CDR3 covers 15 residues. Trimming removed 0 bases from V and 1 base from J, with 9 bases in between. CDR1 and CDR2 (germline): MGHRA, YSYEKL. CDR3 region: CASSQDKISNYGYTF. The DNA for the CDR3 is TGCGCCAGCAGCCAAGATAAGATAAGTAACTATGGCTACACCTTC.

The genes are TRBV2 and TRBJ1-1, with 7 nucleotides matching TRBD1. This CDR3 is built from 13 residues. J was trimmed by 5 bases and V by 6 bases; bases with no gene match: 6. Germline CDR1 is SNHLY and CDR2 is FYNNEI. CDR3 bases: TGTGCCAGCAGGTACAGGGGACAGACTGAAGCTTTCTTT. Protein: CASRYRGQTEAFF.

V gene TRBV6-5 combines with J gene TRBJ1-2; 10 nucleotides line up with TRBD1. The germline gives CDR1 MNHEY, CDR2 SVGAGI. CDR3 size: 15 residues. The junction had 8 bases not matched to a gene; V was cut back by 2 bases and J by 8 bases. The CDR3 region is CASSYIDRGLWGYTF. The CDR3 region has the DNA TGTGCCAGCAGTTACATAGACAGGGGGCTTTGGGGCTACACCTTC.

The J gene is TRBJ1-4, the V gene TRBV28; D not certain. The V end lost 5 bases, the J end lost 7 bases, and 11 bases lay between the germline ends. The V gene's germline CDR1 is MDHEN and CDR2 SYDVKM. The CDR3 runs to 13 residues. As DNA, the CDR3 is TGTGCCAGCAGTCCGCCGAGTGGTGAAAAACTGTTTTTT. Amino acids: CASSPPSGEKLFF.

This sequence joins TRBV28 and TRBJ2-1, with D possibly being TRBD1 or TRBD2 (5 bases each). Per the germline V gene, CDR1 is MDHEN and CDR2 is SYDVKM. V shed 5 bases and J shed 3 bases, with 20 bases lying between them. The CDR3 contains 17 residues. The CDR3: CASSKPGTLLGYNEQFF. For the CDR3, the DNA is TGTGCCAGCAGTAAGCCCGGGACCCTCCTAGGCTACAATGAGCAGTTCTTC.

This chain uses TRBV5-1 with TRBJ1-3; D is unclear. The V end lost 4 bases, the J end lost 0 bases, and 11 bases lay between the germline ends. The CDR3 extends over 15 amino acids. Germline values: CDR1 SGHRS, CDR2 YFSETQ. The DNA for the CDR3 is TGCGCCAGCAGCCATACGTCCGCCTCTGGAAACACCATATATTTT. It encodes CASSHTSASGNTIYF.

The chain recombines TRBV29-1 with TRBJ1-1; tentative D call: TRBD1 (5 bases). The germline V gene encodes CDR1 SQVTM and CDR2 ANQGSEA. The CDR3 loop spans 13 amino acids. V lost 6 bases to trimming and J lost 0 bases, with 11 bases between them. CDR3 in amino acids: CSVSGRMNTEAFF. The CDR3 bases are TGCAGCGTGTCGGGACGGATGAACACTGAAGCTTTCTTT.

This clone appeared once. The chain links TRBV9 to TRBJ1-1, with D hard to call. This CDR3 region has 16 residues. CDR1 is SGDLS, CDR2 YYNGEE, per germline. Trimming took 0 bases from V and 3 from J, leaving 15 bases between them. CDR3 sequence reads: CASSVEPRIGDTEAFF. CDR3 sequence (DNA): TGTGCCAGCAGCGTAGAGCCGAGAATCGGGGACACTGAAGCTTTCTTT.

Remarks on this clone: The same CDR3 arises from other DNA sequences in this sample as well. The V call is TRBV5-1, the J call TRBJ2-1; 7 bases align to TRBD2. Germline loops: CDR1 SGHRS, CDR2 YFSETQ. V gave up 0 bases and J gave up 1 base; unmatched junction bases: 4. CDR3 length: 16 residues. The CDR3, as DNA: TGCGCCAGCAGCTTGGGCCTAGCGGTGTCCTACAATGAGCAGTTCTTC. This sequence encodes CASSLGLAVSYNEQFF.

This rearrangement joins TRBV6-4 to TRBJ1-1, with D unclear. CDR1 and CDR2 (germline): MRHNA, SNTAGT. The CDR3 is made up of 13 amino acids. Trimming removed 4 bases at V and 0 bases at J, with 6 bases between. This chain's CDR3 is CASSVQMNTEAFF. The CDR3 nucleotides read TGTGCCAGCAGTGTACAGATGAACACTGAAGCTTTCTTT.

The chain joins TRBV5-1 to TRBJ2-2, with D possibly called TRBD1 or TRBD2 (5 bases each). This CDR3 has 15 residues. V was trimmed by 3 bases and J by 4 bases, leaving 13 bases between them. Germline CDR1 reads SGHRS; CDR2 reads YFSETQ. This chain's CDR3 is CASSSWDPPTGELFF. The DNA for the CDR3 is TGCGCCAGCAGCTCCTGGGACCCCCCCACCGGGGAGCTGTTTTTT. Full variable domain (missing parts from reference TRBV5-1 and TRBJ2-2): KAGVTQTPRYLIKTRGQQVTLSCSPISGHRSVSWYQQTPGQGLQFLFEYFSETQRNKGNFPGRFSGRQFSNSRSEMNVSTLELGDSALYLCASSSWDPPTGELFFGEGSRLTVL.

The V and J genes are TRBV5-1 and TRBJ2-5, with 7 bases matching TRBD1. The CDR3 consists of 17 residues. V was clipped by 4 bases and J by 6 bases; unmatched bases: 18. Germline V CDR1 and CDR2: SGHRS, YFSETQ. For the CDR3, the DNA is TGCGCCAGCAGCCAGACCCTAGAGGCAGGGGGATGGAAGACCCAGTACTTC. It encodes CASSQTLEAGGWKTQYF. Supplemented by reference TRBV5-1 and TRBJ2-5, the full variable domain reads KAGVTQTPRYLIKTRGQQVTLSCSPISGHRSVSWYQQTPGQGLQFLFEYFSETQRNKGNFPGRFSGRQFSNSRSEMNVSTLELGDSALYLCASSQTLEAGGWKTQYFGPGTRLLVL.

The genes are TRBV5-1 and TRBJ2-6; 8 bases align to TRBD1. From germline, CDR1 is SGHRS and CDR2 YFSETQ. After removal of 3 bases from V and 2 bases from J, the junction contained 4 bases not matched to a gene. This CDR3 has 16 residues. CDR3 bases: TGCGCCAGCAGCTCCTCGACAGGGGCTGGGGCCAACGTCCTGACTTTC. Protein sequence: CASSSSTGAGANVLTF.

The chain recombines TRBV5-1 with TRBJ1-1; 7 positions match TRBD1. Germline values: CDR1 SGHRS, CDR2 YFSETQ. After removal of 1 base from V and 0 bases from J, the junction contained 15 bases not matched to a gene. The CDR3 consists of 19 residues. CDR3 coding DNA: TGCGCCAGCAGCTTGAAGGGGGCACCCCCACTAAGGATGAACACTGAAGCTTTCTTT. This encodes CASSLKGAPPLRMNTEAFF.

This clone was seen a single time. This rearrangement joins TRBV5-1 to TRBJ1-1; 7 bases fit TRBD1. This CDR3 region has 14 residues. The trim removed 4 bases at V and 3 bases at J, leaving 6 bases unmatched. The germline V gene encodes CDR1 SGHRS and CDR2 YFSETQ. CDR3 DNA sequence: TGCGCCAGCAGCCATCCGGACAGGTACACTGAAGCTTTCTTT. Protein: CASSHPDRYTEAFF.

The chain recombines TRBV14 with TRBJ1-2; the D is unclear. Germline V gene data show CDR1 as SGHDN and CDR2 as FVKESK. The length of the CDR3 is 17 residues. V dropped 2 bases and J dropped 7 bases, with 23 bases sitting between them. CDR3 sequence reads: CASSQQDLHIGRSGYTF. In DNA form, the CDR3 reads TGTGCCAGCAGCCAACAAGATCTTCATATTGGGCGAAGTGGCTACACCTTC.

The CDR3, as DNA: TGTGCCAGCAGGGGGACTAGCGGGAGTGTGTTCTACAATGAGCAGTTCTTC. This sequence encodes CASRGTSGSVFYNEQFF. J is TRBJ2-1 and V is TRBV11-2, with TRBD2 identical over 14 bases. This CDR3 region has 17 residues. After removal of 6 bases from V and 3 bases from J, the junction contained 7 bases not matched to a gene. Germline CDR1 and CDR2: SGHAT and FQNNGV.